These T cell receptor beta chains were read from a single sample in a study of T cell repertoires in cytomegalovirus infection. TCRdb processed the reads anew with MiXCR; each CDR3 protein has one entry. Here the sample spans about 900,000 distinct CDR3 sequences, approximately 33% being singletons. What these receptors recognize is not known. Sequenced here: cultured CD8+ T cells from PBMCs, sampled from culture after CMV antigen stimulation. The receptors here all came from a human donor in good health (CMV status not recorded). Some clones in this sample may be carry-over from other donors' samples. CDR3s include the opening cysteine and the closing phenylalanine or tryptophan. D genes are given only for firm matches. Size values are once, few and many counts, or a class for expanded clones, and some rows have none.

- | TRBJ2-5 | TRBV3-1 | - | 14 | CASSQGGATQTQYF | TGTGCCAGCAGCCAAGGGGGGGCCACACAGACCCAGTACTTC
- | TRBJ2-7 | TRBV2 | once | 14 | CASSDRPTLYEQYF | TGTGCCAGCAGCGACAGGCCCACTCTCTACGAGCAGTACTTC
TRBD1 | TRBJ2-7 | TRBV5-1 | few | 14 | CASSTETGAYEQYF | TGCGCCAGCAGCACAGAAACAGGGGCCTACGAGCAGTACTTC
- | TRBJ1-2 | TRBV7-9 | few | 16 | CASRTTGARVDYGYTF | TGTGCCAGCAGAACCACGGGGGCTAGGGTCGACTATGGCTACACCTTC
TRBD1 | TRBJ1-1 | TRBV6-6 | - | 15 | CASSYPGTGSTEAFF | TGTGCCAGCAGTTACCCCGGGACAGGGAGCACTGAAGCTTTCTTT
- | TRBJ2-3 | TRBV19 | - | 13 | CVSGLLEADTQYF | TGTGTCAGTGGACTACTAGAGGCAGATACGCAGTATTTT
- | TRBJ1-5 | TRBV7-8 | - | 15 | CASSPKAQTNQPQHF | TGTGCCAGCAGCCCTAAGGCACAGACTAATCAGCCCCAGCATTTT
- | TRBJ1-5 | TRBV6-2/TRBV6-3 | few | 14 | CASSQSSLNQPQHF | TGTGCCAGCAGTCAGAGCAGTCTCAATCAGCCCCAGCATTTT
- | TRBJ2-4 | TRBV6-1 | - | 11 | CASRAGATGYF | TGTGCCAGCCGTGCAGGGGCTACGGGGTACTTC
- | TRBJ1-4 | TRBV7-8 | - | 14 | CASSFLPGNEKLFF | TGTGCCAGCAGCTTCCTCCCAGGGAATGAAAAACTGTTTTTT
TRBD1 | TRBJ2-7 | TRBV7-9 | few | 15 | CASSVGDSPNYEQYF | TGTGCCAGCAGCGTAGGGGACAGTCCCAACTACGAGCAGTACTTC
TRBD2 | TRBJ2-1 | TRBV5-6 | few | 16 | CASSLILAGLGNEQFF | TGTGCCAGCAGCTTGATCCTAGCGGGGCTTGGCAATGAGCAGTTCTTC
TRBD2 | TRBJ2-1 | TRBV28 | few | 18 | CASSSSGLAGELYNEQFF | TGTGCCAGCAGCAGCTCCGGACTAGCGGGGGAGCTATACAATGAGCAGTTCTTC
- | TRBJ1-1 | TRBV15 | - | 15 | CATSFQGGWNTEAFF | TGTGCCACCAGCTTCCAAGGGGGTTGGAACACTGAAGCTTTCTTT
TRBD1 | TRBJ2-7 | TRBV19 | - | 15 | CASSTGTGGFHEQYF | TGTGCCAGTAGTACAGGGACAGGGGGCTTTCACGAGCAGTACTTC
- | TRBJ1-1 | TRBV25-1 | few | 11 | CASSESTEAFF | TGTGCCAGCAGTGAATCCACTGAAGCTTTCTTT
- | TRBJ2-3 | TRBV27 | few | 17 | CASSLILRERGTDTQYF | TGTGCCAGCAGTCTAATCCTACGTGAGAGGGGCACAGATACGCAGTATTTT
- | TRBJ2-1 | TRBV4-1 | few | 15 | CASSQVPAWGNEQFF | TGCGCCAGCAGCCAAGTTCCAGCATGGGGCAATGAGCAGTTCTTC
TRBD2 | TRBJ2-5 | TRBV7-8 | many | 20 | CASSLRRSLTSGGLKETQYF | TGTGCCAGCAGCTTGCGCCGTTCTCTGACTAGCGGGGGACTCAAAGAGACCCAGTACTTC
TRBD1 | TRBJ2-7 | TRBV7-2 | few | 14 | CASSLGQGRREQYF | TGTGCCAGCAGCTTAGGACAGGGCCGGCGCGAGCAGTACTTC
- | TRBJ2-7 | TRBV19 | - | 14 | CASSVSRASYEQYF | TGTGCCAGTAGTGTTTCCCGGGCGTCCTACGAGCAGTACTTC
TRBD1 | TRBJ2-7 | TRBV11-3 | - | 14 | CASSPGQGEDEQYF | TGTGCCAGCAGCCCCGGACAGGGGGAGGACGAGCAGTACTTC
- | TRBJ1-2 | TRBV6-5 | few | 18 | CASSDYGFGLPVNYGYTF | TGTGCCAGCAGTGATTACGGGTTCGGGCTACCCGTTAACTATGGCTACACCTTC
- | TRBJ2-1 | TRBV7-8 | - | 16 | CASSYRTGNSYNEQFF | TGTGCCAGCAGCTATAGGACGGGGAACTCCTACAATGAGCAGTTCTTC
- | TRBJ2-3 | TRBV11-2 | - | 15 | CVSSPRQVSTDTQYF | TGTGTCAGCAGCCCTCGACAGGTTAGCACAGATACGCAGTATTTT
TRBD2 | TRBJ2-3 | TRBV20-1 | - | 16 | CSARDRTSGGMDTQYF | TGCAGTGCTAGAGATAGGACTAGCGGGGGCATGGATACGCAGTATTTT
- | TRBJ2-7 | TRBV7-9 | few | 15 | CASSSTNGKDYEQYF | TGTGCCAGCAGCTCCACAAACGGTAAAGACTACGAGCAGTACTTC
TRBD2 | TRBJ2-5 | TRBV4-1 | - | 17 | CASSQDPSGGIQETQYF | TGCGCCAGCAGCCAAGATCCTAGCGGGGGGATCCAAGAGACCCAGTACTTC
- | TRBJ2-2 | TRBV7-2 | many | 12 | CASTLVPLELFF | TGTGCCAGCACCCTGGTTCCGTTGGAGCTGTTTTTT
TRBD1 | TRBJ1-2 | TRBV12-5 | many | 17 | CASGPYDRGKGYYGYTF | TGTGCTAGTGGTCCATACGACAGGGGGAAAGGCTACTATGGCTACACCTTC
- | TRBJ2-3 | TRBV6-5 | few | 15 | CASSFGKGWTDTQYF | TGTGCCAGCAGTTTCGGAAAGGGGTGGACAGATACGCAGTATTTT
- | TRBJ1-2 | TRBV7-9 | many | 14 | CASSKNPALYGYTF | TGTGCCAGCAGCAAGAATCCGGCTTTGTATGGCTACACCTTC
TRBD1 | TRBJ1-1 | TRBV6-1 | - | 16 | CASSDPWTGEDTEAFF | TGTGCCAGCAGCGACCCCTGGACAGGGGAGGACACTGAAGCTTTCTTT
- | TRBJ1-6 | TRBV7-8 | many | 15 | CATRAFREPNSPLHF | TGTGCCACCAGGGCTTTTAGGGAGCCTAATTCACCCCTCCACTTT
- | TRBJ1-2 | TRBV7-8 | - | 14 | CASSSFEGSYGYTF | TGTGCCAGCAGCTCATTTGAGGGATCCTATGGCTACACCTTC
TRBD1 | TRBJ1-4 | TRBV5-6 | - | 15 | CASSVLGQGSEKLFF | TGTGCCAGCAGCGTCCTCGGACAGGGAAGTGAAAAACTGTTTTTT
- | TRBJ1-5 | TRBV7-2 | many | 14 | CASSLPDSNQPQHF | TGTGCCAGCAGCTTACCGGATAGCAATCAGCCCCAGCATTTT
- | TRBJ1-2 | TRBV7-9 | many | 11 | CASSFAGGYTF | TGTGCCAGCAGCTTCGCGGGGGGCTACACCTTC
- | TRBJ2-1 | TRBV5-6 | many | 13 | CASSLLMGREQFF | TGTGCCAGCAGCTTGCTTATGGGACGAGAGCAGTTCTTC
TRBD2 | TRBJ2-1 | TRBV2 | - | 14 | CAGSGNGGYNEQFF | TGTGCCGGCAGTGGAAACGGGGGGTACAATGAGCAGTTCTTC
TRBD2 | TRBJ2-3 | TRBV7-8 | few | 17 | CASSLATSGAMVDTQYF | TGTGCCAGCAGCTTAGCGACTAGCGGGGCTATGGTAGATACGCAGTATTTT
TRBD2 | TRBJ2-7 | TRBV28 | few | 20 | CASSLRIQRGPINLSYEQYF | TGTGCCAGCAGTTTGAGAATCCAGCGGGGGCCCATAAATCTCTCCTACGAGCAGTACTTC
- | TRBJ1-2 | TRBV12-3/TRBV12-4 | many | 16 | CASSLTVGPANYGYTF | TGTGCCAGCAGCCTCACCGTCGGGCCCGCTAACTATGGCTACACCTTC
- | TRBJ2-3 | TRBV6-8 | - | 13 | CASTRDRGDTQYF | TGTGCCAGCACCAGGGACCGGGGAGATACGCAGTATTTT
- | TRBJ2-7 | TRBV7-8 | many | 16 | CASSYRTKTHVMEQYF | TGTGCCAGCAGCTACCGAACAAAGACCCATGTGATGGAGCAGTACTTC
TRBD2 | TRBJ2-3 | TRBV7-6 | few | 18 | CASSPLLHVSSGIDTQYF | TGTGCCAGCAGCCCCCTTTTACACGTCTCTAGCGGGATAGATACGCAGTATTTT
- | TRBJ2-7 | TRBV15 | - | 13 | CATSRDPAREQYF | TGTGCCACCAGCAGAGACCCAGCCCGCGAGCAGTACTTC
TRBD1 | TRBJ2-5 | TRBV27 | - | 14 | CASSLPGQQETQYF | TGTGCCAGCAGTCTCCCGGGACAGCAAGAGACCCAGTACTTC
- | TRBJ1-5 | TRBV4-1 | few | 17 | CASSQDPPGGLDQPQHF | TGCGCCAGCAGCCAAGACCCCCCCGGGGGCCTTGATCAGCCCCAGCATTTT
- | TRBJ1-2 | TRBV27 | - | 14 | CASSLSRASYGYTF | TGTGCCAGCAGCCTATCGCGGGCCTCCTATGGCTACACCTTC
- | TRBJ2-7 | TRBV6-1 | few | 14 | CASAPFGGSYEQYF | TGTGCCAGCGCCCCGTTTGGGGGGTCCTACGAGCAGTACTTC
- | TRBJ1-2 | TRBV27 | - | 12 | CAAGTSNYGYTF | TGTGCCGCCGGGACTTCTAACTATGGCTACACCTTC
- | TRBJ2-5 | TRBV24-1 | - | 16 | CATSPRDISYQETQYF | TGTGCCACCAGTCCCCGGGACATTTCTTACCAAGAGACCCAGTACTTC
TRBD2 | TRBJ2-5 | TRBV7-6 | - | 16 | CANSLEASGVSETQYF | TGTGCCAACAGCTTAGAGGCTAGCGGGGTGTCAGAGACCCAGTACTTC
TRBD1 | TRBJ1-4 | TRBV7-3 | few | 14 | CASSRTGGPEKLFF | TGTGCCAGCAGTCGTACAGGGGGCCCTGAAAAACTGTTTTTT
- | TRBJ2-1 | TRBV19 | - | 13 | CASTPAEGYEQFF | TGTGCCAGTACCCCGGCCGAGGGCTATGAGCAGTTCTTC
- | TRBJ1-1 | TRBV15 | - | 16 | CATSREGGDENTEAFF | TGTGCCACCAGCAGAGAAGGAGGAGATGAGAACACTGAAGCTTTCTTT